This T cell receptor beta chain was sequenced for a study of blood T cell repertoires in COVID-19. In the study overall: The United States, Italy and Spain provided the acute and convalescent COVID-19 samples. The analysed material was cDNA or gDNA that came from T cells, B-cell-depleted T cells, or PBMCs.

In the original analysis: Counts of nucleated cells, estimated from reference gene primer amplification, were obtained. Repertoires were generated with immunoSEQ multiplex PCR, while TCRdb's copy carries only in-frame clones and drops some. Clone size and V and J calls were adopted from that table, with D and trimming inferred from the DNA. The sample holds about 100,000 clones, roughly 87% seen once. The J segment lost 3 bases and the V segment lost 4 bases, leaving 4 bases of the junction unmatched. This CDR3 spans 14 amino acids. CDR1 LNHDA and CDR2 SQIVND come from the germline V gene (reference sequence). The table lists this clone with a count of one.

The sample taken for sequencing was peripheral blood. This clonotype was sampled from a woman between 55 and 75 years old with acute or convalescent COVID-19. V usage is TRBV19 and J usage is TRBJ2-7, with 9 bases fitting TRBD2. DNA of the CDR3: TGTGCCAGTAGTAATGCGGGAGGGAACTACGAGCAGTACTTC. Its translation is CASSNAGGNYEQYF.